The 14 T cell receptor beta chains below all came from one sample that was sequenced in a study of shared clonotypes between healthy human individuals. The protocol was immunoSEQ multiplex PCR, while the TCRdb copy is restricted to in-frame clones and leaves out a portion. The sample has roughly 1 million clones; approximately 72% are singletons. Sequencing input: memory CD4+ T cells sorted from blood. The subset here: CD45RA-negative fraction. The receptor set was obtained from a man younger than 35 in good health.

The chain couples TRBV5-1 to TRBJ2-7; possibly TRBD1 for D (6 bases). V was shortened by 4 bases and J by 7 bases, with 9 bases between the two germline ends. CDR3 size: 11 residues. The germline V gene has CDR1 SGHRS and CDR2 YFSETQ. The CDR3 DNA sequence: TGCGCCAGCAGCGCCAGGGGTGAGCAGTACTTC. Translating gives CASSARGEQYF.

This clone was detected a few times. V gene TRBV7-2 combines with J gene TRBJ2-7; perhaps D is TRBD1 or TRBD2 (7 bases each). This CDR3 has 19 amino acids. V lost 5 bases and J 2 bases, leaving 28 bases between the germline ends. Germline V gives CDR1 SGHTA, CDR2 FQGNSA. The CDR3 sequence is CASSKEAGGGTTAPYEQYF. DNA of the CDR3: TGTGCCAGCAGCAAAGAGGCAGGGGGTGGGACTACAGCGCCCTACGAGCAGTACTTC.

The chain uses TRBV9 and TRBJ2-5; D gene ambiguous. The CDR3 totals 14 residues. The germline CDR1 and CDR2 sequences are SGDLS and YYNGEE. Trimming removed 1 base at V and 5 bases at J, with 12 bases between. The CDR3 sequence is CASSVSHGRETQYF. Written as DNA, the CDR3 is TGTGCCAGCAGCGTATCACACGGACGGGAGACCCAGTACTTC.

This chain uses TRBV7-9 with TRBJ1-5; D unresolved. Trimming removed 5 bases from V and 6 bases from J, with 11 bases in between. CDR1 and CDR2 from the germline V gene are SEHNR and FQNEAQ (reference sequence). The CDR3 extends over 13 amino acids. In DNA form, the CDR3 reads TGTGCCAGCAGCGTAGACGGGAGTCAGCCCCAGCATTTT. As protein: CASSVDGSQPQHF.

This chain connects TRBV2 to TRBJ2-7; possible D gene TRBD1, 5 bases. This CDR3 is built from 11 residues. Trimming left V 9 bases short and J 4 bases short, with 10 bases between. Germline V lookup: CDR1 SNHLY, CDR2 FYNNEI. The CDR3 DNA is TGTGCCAGGTCAGCAGGGTACGAGCAGTACTTC. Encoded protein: CARSAGYEQYF.

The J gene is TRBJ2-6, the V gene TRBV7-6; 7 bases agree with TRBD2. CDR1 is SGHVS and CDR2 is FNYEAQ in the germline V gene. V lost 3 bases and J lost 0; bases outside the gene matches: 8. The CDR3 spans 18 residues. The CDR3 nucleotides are TGTGCCAGCAGCTTCTGGCAGGGAGGGAGCTCTGGGGCCAACGTCCTGACTTTC. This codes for CASSFWQGGSSGANVLTF.

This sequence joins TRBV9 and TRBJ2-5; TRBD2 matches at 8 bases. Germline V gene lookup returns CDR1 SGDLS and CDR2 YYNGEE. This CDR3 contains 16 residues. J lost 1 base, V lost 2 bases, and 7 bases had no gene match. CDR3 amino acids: CASSVDAGGFQETQYF. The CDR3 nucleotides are TGTGCCAGCAGCGTCGACGCGGGGGGCTTCCAAGAGACCCAGTACTTC. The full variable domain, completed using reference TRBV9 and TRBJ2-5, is DSGVTQTPKHLITATGQRVTLRCSPRSGDLSVYWYQQSLDQGLQFLIQYYNGEERAKGNILERFSAQQFPDLHSELNLSSLELGDSALYFCASSVDAGGFQETQYFGPGTRLLVL.

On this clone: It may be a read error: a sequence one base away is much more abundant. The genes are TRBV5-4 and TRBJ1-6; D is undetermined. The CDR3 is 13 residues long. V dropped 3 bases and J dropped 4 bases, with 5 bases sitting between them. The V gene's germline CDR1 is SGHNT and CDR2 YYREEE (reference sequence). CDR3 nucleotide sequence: TGTGCCAGCAGCTCAGTTTATAATTCACCCCTCCACTTT. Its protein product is CASSSVYNSPLHF.

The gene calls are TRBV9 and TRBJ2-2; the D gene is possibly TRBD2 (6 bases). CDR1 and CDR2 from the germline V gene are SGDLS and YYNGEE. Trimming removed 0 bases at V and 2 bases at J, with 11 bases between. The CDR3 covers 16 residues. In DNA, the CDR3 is TGTGCCAGCAGCGTAGGGGGACTCTCAAACACCGGGGAGCTGTTTTTT. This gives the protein CASSVGGLSNTGELFF.

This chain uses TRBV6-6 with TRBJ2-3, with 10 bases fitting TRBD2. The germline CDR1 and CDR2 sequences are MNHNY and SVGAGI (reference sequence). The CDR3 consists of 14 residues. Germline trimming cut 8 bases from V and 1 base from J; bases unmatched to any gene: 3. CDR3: CASVGTSGTDTQYF. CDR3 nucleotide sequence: TGTGCCAGCGTCGGGACTAGCGGCACAGATACGCAGTATTTT.

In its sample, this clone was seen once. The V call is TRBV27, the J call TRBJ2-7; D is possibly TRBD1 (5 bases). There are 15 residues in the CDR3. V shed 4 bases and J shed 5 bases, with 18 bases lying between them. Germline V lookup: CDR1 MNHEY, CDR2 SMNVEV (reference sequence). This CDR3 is CASSYRAVLRDEQYF. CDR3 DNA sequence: TGTGCCAGCAGTTACCGAGCAGTCCTCAGGGACGAGCAGTACTTC.

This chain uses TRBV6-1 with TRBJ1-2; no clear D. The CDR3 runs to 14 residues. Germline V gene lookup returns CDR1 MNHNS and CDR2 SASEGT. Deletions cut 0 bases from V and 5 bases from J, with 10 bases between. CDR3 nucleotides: TGTGCCAGCAGTGAAGCTTACACCCTATATGGCTACACCTTC. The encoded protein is CASSEAYTLYGYTF.

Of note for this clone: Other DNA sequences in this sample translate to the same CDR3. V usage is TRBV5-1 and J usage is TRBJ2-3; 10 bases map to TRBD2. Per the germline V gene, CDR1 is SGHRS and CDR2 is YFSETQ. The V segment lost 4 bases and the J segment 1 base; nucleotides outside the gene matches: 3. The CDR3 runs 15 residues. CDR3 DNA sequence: TGCGCCAGCAGCACTGGGACTAGCGGCACAGATACGCAGTATTTT. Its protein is CASSTGTSGTDTQYF. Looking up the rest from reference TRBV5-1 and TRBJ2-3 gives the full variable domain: KAGVTQTPRYLIKTRGQQVTLSCSPISGHRSVSWYQQTPGQGLQFLFEYFSETQRNKGNFPGRFSGRQFSNSRSEMNVSTLELGDSALYLCASSTGTSGTDTQYFGPGTRLTVL.

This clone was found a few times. CDR3 sequence: CASSQVGRTATNEKLFF. The CDR3 DNA reads TGCGCCAGCAGCCAAGTGGGCAGAACTGCAACTAATGAAAAACTGTTTTTT. The V and J genes are TRBV4-3 and TRBJ1-4; D remains unclear. V was clipped by 1 base and J by 0 bases, with 12 bases between them. Germline-derived CDR1 and CDR2 are LGHNA and YSLEER. The CDR3 is made up of 17 amino acids.